This T cell receptor (beta chain) was observed in a study of T cells in Graves' hyperthyroidism and ophthalmopathy. Study-wide results and caveats: By a 13 V-J model, ophthalmopathy was set apart from stable hyperthyroidism. With a median lead of approximately 6 months before onset, the model predicted ophthalmopathy.

J gave up 8 bases and V 3 bases, and 7 bases lay outside the gene matches. CDR3 size: 17 residues. About this clonotype: Its antigen remains unidentified.

Patients having uncontrolled infection, another autoimmune disease, pregnancy or lactation were not included. The PBMCs were taken from about 9.7 ml of fresh peripheral blood. RNA transcripts yielded amplified TCR beta CDR3 regions. The HTBI set primed first-round TCR CDR3 RT-PCR. TCRdb redid the calling of the multiplex PCR reads with MiXCR, one entry per CDR3 protein. The sample lists about 350,000 distinct CDR3 sequences, about an eighth occurring once. V is TRBV12-3 or TRBV12-4 and J is TRBJ2-1, with TRBD2 matching 16 bases. Material for sequencing was blood. The sequence was obtained from a woman in her thirties or forties with Graves' ophthalmopathy. The CDR3 loop reads CASSFGTSGGALDEQFF. The CDR3, as DNA: TGTGCCAGCAGTTTCGGGACTAGCGGGGGGGCCTTGGATGAGCAGTTCTTC.